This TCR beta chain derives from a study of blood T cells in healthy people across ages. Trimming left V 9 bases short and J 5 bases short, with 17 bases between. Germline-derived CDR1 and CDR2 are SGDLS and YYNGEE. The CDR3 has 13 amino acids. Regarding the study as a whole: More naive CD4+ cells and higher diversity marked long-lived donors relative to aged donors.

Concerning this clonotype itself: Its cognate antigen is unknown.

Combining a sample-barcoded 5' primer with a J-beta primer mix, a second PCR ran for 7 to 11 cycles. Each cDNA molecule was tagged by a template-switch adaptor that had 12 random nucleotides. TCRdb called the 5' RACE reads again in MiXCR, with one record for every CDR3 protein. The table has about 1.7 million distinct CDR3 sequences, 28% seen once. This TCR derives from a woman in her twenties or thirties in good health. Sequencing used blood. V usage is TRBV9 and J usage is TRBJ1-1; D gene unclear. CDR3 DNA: TGTGCCACCAATGGAGGGCCTGGGACTGAAGCTTTCTTT. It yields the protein CATNGGPGTEAFF.